The rows below give T cell receptor beta chains drawn from one sample of a study of human T cells and chemical hapten exposure. TCRdb called the RACE reads again in MiXCR, with one record for every CDR3 protein. The sample holds 84,000 or so distinct CDR3 sequences, about a tenth seen once. The specimen comprised whole blood, sampled in connection with sensitization to the hapten diphenylcyclopropenone (DPC). Receptor source: a woman aged 30 to 39 with alopecia areata. Some clones in this sample may be carry-over from other donors' samples. The CDR3 runs from the conserved cysteine through the conserved F or W. A D gene is named only where the DNA matches it firmly. Rows give clone size only sometimes, using once, few, many, or a class for an expanded clone.

D gene: -
J gene: TRBJ2-1
V gene: TRBV2
clone size: many
CDR3 protein: CASSESGLENNEQFF
CDR3 DNA: TGTGCCAGCAGTGAATCGGGGTTGGAAAACAATGAGCAGTTCTTC

D gene: -
J gene: TRBJ1-1
V gene: TRBV7-8
clone size: many
CDR3 protein: CASSIFSVGTEAFF
CDR3 DNA: TGTGCCAGCAGCATCTTCTCGGTTGGCACTGAAGCTTTCTTT

D gene: TRBD2
J gene: TRBJ2-2
V gene: TRBV18
clone size: -
CDR3 protein: CASSPRVTSGRTNTGELFF
CDR3 DNA: TGTGCCAGCTCACCACGGGTGACTAGCGGGAGGACGAACACCGGGGAGCTGTTTTTT

D gene: TRBD1
J gene: TRBJ2-1
V gene: TRBV6-6
clone size: many
CDR3 protein: CASSRQGSLSYNEQFF
CDR3 DNA: TGTGCCAGCAGCAGACAGGGATCCCTCTCCTACAATGAGCAGTTCTTC

D gene: TRBD1
J gene: TRBJ1-4
V gene: TRBV28
clone size: few
CDR3 protein: CASSFPGQGGEKLFF
CDR3 DNA: TGTGCCAGCAGTTTCCCAGGACAGGGAGGTGAAAAACTGTTTTTT

D gene: TRBD1
J gene: TRBJ2-7
V gene: TRBV10-3
clone size: few
CDR3 protein: CAISGPGTGVYEQYF
CDR3 DNA: TGTGCCATCAGTGGGCCCGGGACAGGGGTCTACGAGCAGTACTTC

D gene: TRBD2
J gene: TRBJ2-1
V gene: TRBV12-3/TRBV12-4
clone size: many
CDR3 protein: CASSLAVRRLAGDTYNEQFF
CDR3 DNA: TGTGCCAGCAGTTTAGCTGTGAGGAGGTTAGCGGGAGATACCTACAATGAGCAGTTCTTC

D gene: -
J gene: TRBJ2-6
V gene: TRBV11-2
clone size: few
CDR3 protein: CASTRLQGSGANVLTF
CDR3 DNA: TGTGCCAGCACGCGCTTACAGGGTTCTGGGGCCAACGTCCTGACTTTC

D gene: TRBD1
J gene: TRBJ2-7
V gene: TRBV20-1
clone size: few
CDR3 protein: CSARVPGGPSYEQYF
CDR3 DNA: TGCAGTGCTAGAGTCCCAGGGGGCCCCTCCTACGAGCAGTACTTC

D gene: TRBD1
J gene: TRBJ1-4
V gene: TRBV7-2
clone size: many
CDR3 protein: CASSRQGLNEKLFF
CDR3 DNA: TGTGCCAGCAGCCGACAGGGACTTAATGAAAAACTGTTTTTT

D gene: -
J gene: TRBJ2-5
V gene: TRBV15
clone size: many
CDR3 protein: CATSGQGGKETQYF
CDR3 DNA: TGTGCCACCAGCGGGCAGGGGGGTAAAGAGACCCAGTACTTC

D gene: -
J gene: TRBJ1-6
V gene: TRBV7-2
clone size: -
CDR3 protein: CASSKANWDSPLHF
CDR3 DNA: TGTGCCAGCAGCAAGGCTAATTGGGATTCACCCCTCCACTTT

D gene: -
J gene: TRBJ1-4
V gene: TRBV7-2
clone size: many
CDR3 protein: CASSLADSNEKLFF
CDR3 DNA: TGTGCCAGCAGCTTAGCTGACTCCAATGAAAAACTGTTTTTT

D gene: TRBD1
J gene: TRBJ1-5
V gene: TRBV19
clone size: many
CDR3 protein: CASTRTGPQPQHF
CDR3 DNA: TGTGCCAGTACCCGGACAGGGCCCCAGCCCCAGCATTTT

D gene: -
J gene: TRBJ1-1
V gene: TRBV7-9
clone size: -
CDR3 protein: CASSFPPLTNTEAFF
CDR3 DNA: TGTGCCAGCAGCTTCCCACCCTTAACGAACACTGAAGCTTTCTTT

D gene: TRBD1
J gene: TRBJ2-7
V gene: TRBV7-6
clone size: -
CDR3 protein: CASSPQTGENEQYF
CDR3 DNA: TGTGCCAGCAGCCCACAGACAGGGGAGAACGAGCAGTACTTC

D gene: -
J gene: TRBJ2-5
V gene: TRBV28
clone size: -
CDR3 protein: CASHERGETQYF
CDR3 DNA: TGTGCCAGCCACGAACGGGGAGAGACCCAGTACTTC

D gene: -
J gene: TRBJ1-2
V gene: TRBV7-2
clone size: many
CDR3 protein: CASSLAGRALYGYTF
CDR3 DNA: TGTGCCAGCAGCTTAGCGGGCAGGGCCCTATATGGCTACACCTTC

D gene: -
J gene: TRBJ2-4
V gene: TRBV3-1
clone size: many
CDR3 protein: CASSQVLQGGAKNIQYF
CDR3 DNA: TGTGCCAGCAGCCAAGTGCTCCAAGGGGGAGCCAAAAACATTCAGTACTTC

D gene: -
J gene: TRBJ2-1
V gene: TRBV5-4
clone size: many
CDR3 protein: CASSKTGVVGSEQFF
CDR3 DNA: TGTGCCAGCAGCAAGACCGGAGTTGTGGGTAGTGAGCAGTTCTTC

D gene: -
J gene: TRBJ1-1
V gene: TRBV12-3/TRBV12-4
clone size: many
CDR3 protein: CASSLASTVNTEAFF
CDR3 DNA: TGTGCCAGCAGTTTAGCGTCGACAGTGAACACTGAAGCTTTCTTT

D gene: -
J gene: TRBJ1-6
V gene: TRBV4-3
clone size: many
CDR3 protein: CASSQTRRDSPLHF
CDR3 DNA: TGCGCCAGCAGCCAGACAAGGAGAGATTCACCCCTCCACTTT

D gene: TRBD2
J gene: TRBJ2-7
V gene: TRBV20-1
clone size: many
CDR3 protein: CSASAPSGRPHEQYF
CDR3 DNA: TGCAGTGCTAGTGCCCCTAGCGGGAGGCCCCACGAGCAGTACTTC

D gene: -
J gene: TRBJ2-3
V gene: TRBV5-6
clone size: many
CDR3 protein: CASSSGVRTDTQYF
CDR3 DNA: TGTGCCAGCAGTTCAGGGGTTCGCACAGATACGCAGTATTTT

D gene: -
J gene: TRBJ2-7
V gene: TRBV7-2
clone size: many
CDR3 protein: CASSPTREKLYEQYF
CDR3 DNA: TGTGCCAGCAGCCCGACCCGGGAGAAGCTCTACGAGCAGTACTTC

D gene: TRBD1
J gene: TRBJ1-1
V gene: TRBV5-1
clone size: -
CDR3 protein: CASSLGGSQGINTEAFF
CDR3 DNA: TGCGCCAGCAGCTTGGGGGGCTCACAGGGGATAAACACTGAAGCTTTCTTT

D gene: -
J gene: TRBJ1-1
V gene: TRBV5-1
clone size: -
CDR3 protein: CASTLDSTNTEAFF
CDR3 DNA: TGCGCCAGCACCCTAGACAGTACTAACACTGAAGCTTTCTTT

D gene: -
J gene: TRBJ2-5
V gene: TRBV5-1
clone size: many
CDR3 protein: CASSFSGSGETQYF
CDR3 DNA: TGCGCCAGCAGCTTCTCTGGGAGCGGGGAGACCCAGTACTTC

D gene: TRBD2
J gene: TRBJ2-7
V gene: TRBV7-9
clone size: few
CDR3 protein: CASSGDSSGRTYEQYF
CDR3 DNA: TGTGCCAGCAGCGGGGATTCTAGCGGGAGGACCTACGAGCAGTACTTC

D gene: -
J gene: TRBJ2-7
V gene: TRBV3-1
clone size: many
CDR3 protein: CASSQDLGGDFYEQYF
CDR3 DNA: TGTGCCAGCAGCCAAGATTTAGGGGGGGACTTCTACGAGCAGTACTTC

D gene: -
J gene: TRBJ1-1
V gene: TRBV5-5
clone size: -
CDR3 protein: CASSRQLWDTEAFF
CDR3 DNA: TGTGCCAGCAGCCGCCAACTTTGGGACACTGAAGCTTTCTTT

D gene: -
J gene: TRBJ1-2
V gene: TRBV28
clone size: -
CDR3 protein: CASSSLDNYGYTF
CDR3 DNA: TGTGCCAGCAGTTCCCTTGACAATTATGGCTACACCTTC

D gene: TRBD1
J gene: TRBJ2-7
V gene: TRBV28
clone size: few
CDR3 protein: CASSPGTGPLSYEQYF
CDR3 DNA: TGTGCCAGCAGTCCCGGGACAGGGCCTTTGTCCTACGAGCAGTACTTC

D gene: -
J gene: TRBJ2-3
V gene: TRBV29-1
clone size: many
CDR3 protein: CSVLPGSTDTQYF
CDR3 DNA: TGCAGCGTTTTACCCGGGAGTACTGATACGCAGTATTTT

D gene: TRBD1
J gene: TRBJ2-5
V gene: TRBV5-1
clone size: few
CDR3 protein: CASSFYDRDQETQYF
CDR3 DNA: TGCGCCAGCAGCTTTTATGACAGGGACCAAGAGACCCAGTACTTC

D gene: -
J gene: TRBJ1-5
V gene: TRBV28
clone size: many
CDR3 protein: CASSLSSSVQPQHF
CDR3 DNA: TGTGCCAGCAGTTTAAGCTCATCGGTACAGCCCCAGCATTTT

D gene: -
J gene: TRBJ2-5
V gene: TRBV6-1
clone size: many
CDR3 protein: CASSEVPVQETQYF
CDR3 DNA: TGTGCCAGCAGTGAAGTGCCAGTGCAAGAGACCCAGTACTTC

D gene: TRBD2
J gene: TRBJ2-1
V gene: TRBV20-1
clone size: -
CDR3 protein: CSARVAGGNYNEQFF
CDR3 DNA: TGCAGTGCTAGAGTAGCGGGAGGGAACTACAATGAGCAGTTCTTC

D gene: TRBD1
J gene: TRBJ2-2
V gene: TRBV28
clone size: once
CDR3 protein: CATEASGGTGELFF
CDR3 DNA: TGTGCCACAGAGGCCTCAGGGGGCACCGGGGAGCTGTTTTTT

D gene: TRBD2
J gene: TRBJ2-2
V gene: TRBV9
clone size: many
CDR3 protein: CASSVYGTSGTGELFF
CDR3 DNA: TGTGCCAGCAGCGTATATGGGACTAGCGGCACCGGGGAGCTGTTTTTT

D gene: -
J gene: TRBJ2-3
V gene: TRBV7-9
clone size: -
CDR3 protein: CASSSDSTGVDTQYF
CDR3 DNA: TGTGCCAGCAGCTCGGATTCCACCGGGGTGGATACGCAGTATTTT

D gene: TRBD2
J gene: TRBJ2-7
V gene: TRBV7-9
clone size: -
CDR3 protein: CASSIGTSGGDPYEQYF
CDR3 DNA: TGTGCCAGCAGCATTGGGACTAGCGGGGGGGACCCCTACGAGCAGTACTTC

D gene: TRBD1
J gene: TRBJ2-7
V gene: TRBV2
clone size: -
CDR3 protein: CASRQDRASEQYF
CDR3 DNA: TGTGCCAGCAGACAGGACAGGGCGTCCGAGCAGTACTTC

D gene: -
J gene: TRBJ1-5
V gene: TRBV7-2
clone size: many
CDR3 protein: CASSRGLAQPQHF
CDR3 DNA: TGTGCCAGCAGCCGAGGACTGGCTCAGCCCCAGCATTTT

D gene: -
J gene: TRBJ2-1
V gene: TRBV11-2
clone size: many
CDR3 protein: CASSLGVGTAYEQFF
CDR3 DNA: TGTGCCAGCAGCTTAGGCGTTGGTACTGCCTATGAGCAGTTCTTC

D gene: -
J gene: TRBJ2-3
V gene: TRBV29-1
clone size: many
CDR3 protein: CSVNKQDPDTQYF
CDR3 DNA: TGCAGCGTTAACAAACAGGACCCAGATACGCAGTATTTT

D gene: -
J gene: TRBJ1-3
V gene: TRBV29-1
clone size: -
CDR3 protein: CSVWTSGNTIYF
CDR3 DNA: TGCAGCGTTTGGACCTCTGGAAACACCATATATTTT

D gene: TRBD1
J gene: TRBJ1-5
V gene: TRBV29-1
clone size: many
CDR3 protein: CSVELQGDQPQHF
CDR3 DNA: TGCAGCGTTGAATTACAGGGGGATCAGCCCCAGCATTTT

D gene: -
J gene: TRBJ2-3
V gene: TRBV28
clone size: few
CDR3 protein: CASGVADTQYF
CDR3 DNA: TGTGCCAGCGGAGTGGCAGATACGCAGTATTTT

D gene: -
J gene: TRBJ2-1
V gene: TRBV9
clone size: few
CDR3 protein: CASSAIGTGEQFF
CDR3 DNA: TGTGCCAGCAGCGCGATAGGGACTGGAGAGCAGTTCTTC

D gene: -
J gene: TRBJ1-2
V gene: TRBV7-8
clone size: few
CDR3 protein: CASSLDTGAGYLDYGYTF
CDR3 DNA: TGTGCCAGCAGCTTAGATACCGGGGCAGGGTATTTGGACTATGGCTACACCTTC

D gene: -
J gene: TRBJ2-5
V gene: TRBV29-1
clone size: many
CDR3 protein: CSADRDGGETQYF
CDR3 DNA: TGCAGTGCTGATCGAGACGGGGGCGAGACCCAGTACTTC

D gene: -
J gene: TRBJ1-1
V gene: TRBV20-1
clone size: many
CDR3 protein: CSARDPKTNLNTEAFF
CDR3 DNA: TGCAGTGCTAGAGACCCTAAGACAAATTTGAACACTGAAGCTTTCTTT

D gene: -
J gene: TRBJ2-3
V gene: TRBV25-1
clone size: few
CDR3 protein: CASSEKGRGIDTQYF
CDR3 DNA: TGTGCCAGCAGTGAAAAGGGGCGCGGGATAGATACGCAGTATTTT

D gene: -
J gene: TRBJ1-1
V gene: TRBV30
clone size: -
CDR3 protein: CAWSPRDTEAFF
CDR3 DNA: TGTGCCTGGAGCCCGAGAGACACTGAAGCTTTCTTT

D gene: -
J gene: TRBJ2-7
V gene: TRBV7-6
clone size: many
CDR3 protein: CASSSTRLSEQYF
CDR3 DNA: TGTGCCAGCAGCTCGACCAGACTCTCCGAGCAGTACTTC

D gene: TRBD1
J gene: TRBJ2-1
V gene: TRBV28
clone size: -
CDR3 protein: CASSPPPRGQINEQFF
CDR3 DNA: TGTGCCAGCAGCCCCCCCCCCAGGGGACAGATTAATGAGCAGTTCTTC

D gene: -
J gene: TRBJ2-7
V gene: TRBV28
clone size: -
CDR3 protein: CASSSRYEQYF
CDR3 DNA: TGTGCCAGCAGTTCCCGGTACGAGCAGTACTTC

D gene: -
J gene: TRBJ2-6
V gene: TRBV5-5
clone size: few
CDR3 protein: CASSLVVGENFGANVLTF
CDR3 DNA: TGTGCCAGCAGCTTGGTCGTTGGGGAAAATTTTGGGGCCAACGTCCTGACTTTC